The 26 T cell receptor beta chains reported below all come from one sample, sequenced in a study of early T cells in non-severe SARS-CoV-2 infection. TCRdb recomputed calls from the 5' RACE reads with MiXCR, one row per CDR3 protein. The sample carries 50,000 or so distinct CDR3 sequences, about 4.6% recorded once. Sequenced material: whole blood. Receptor source: an adult who was a healthcare worker with PCR-confirmed SARS-CoV-2 infection or an uninfected control (not recorded which).

This clonotype has at least ten counts. The gene calls are TRBV7-6 and TRBJ2-7; 7 bases line up with TRBD1. Per the germline V gene, CDR1 is SGHVS and CDR2 is FNYEAQ. Trimming at V came to 2 bases and at J to 0 bases, leaving 1 base not matched to a gene. CDR3 size: 14 residues. The CDR3 region has the DNA TGTGCCAGCAGCTTACGGGACAGCTCCTACGAGCAGTACTTC. Its translation is CASSLRDSSYEQYF.

This clonotype was counted many times. The J gene is TRBJ2-1, the V gene TRBV6-2 or TRBV6-3; 7 positions agree with TRBD1. This CDR3 is built from 14 residues. V lost 6 bases to trimming and J lost 8 bases; unmatched junction nucleotides: 10. Germline V CDR1 and CDR2: MNHEY, SVGEGT. In DNA form, the CDR3 reads TGTGCCAGCAGCAATACAGGGGCGGAGGATGAGCAGTTCTTC. Translation: CASSNTGAEDEQFF.

In this sample, this clonotype turned up a few times. The chain combines TRBV11-2 with TRBJ1-6, with 8 bases identical to TRBD1. The V gene's germline CDR1 is SGHAT and CDR2 FQNNGV. V shed 3 bases and J 5 bases; nucleotides not matched to a gene: 6. This CDR3 region has 16 residues. CDR3 region: CASSLKWTGHNSPLHF. For the CDR3, the DNA is TGTGCCAGCAGCTTGAAATGGACAGGGCATAATTCACCCCTCCACTTT.

This clonotype appeared many times. The chain has TRBV7-9 and TRBJ2-1, with TRBD2 as a possible D gene (5 bases). CDR1 SEHNR and CDR2 FQNEAQ come from the germline V gene (reference sequence). The CDR3 consists of 15 residues. Trimming took 5 bases from V and 7 from J, leaving 18 bases between them. The CDR3 region has the DNA TGTGCCAGCAGCCTCCGGGAAAGTAGCAGGAATGAGCAGTTCTTC. It specifies CASSLRESSRNEQFF.

This clonotype has at least ten counts. The CDR3 reads CASSEPSTSGSYRDTQYF. DNA of the CDR3: TGCGCCAGCAGTGAGCCCTCGACTAGCGGGAGTTATAGAGATACGCAGTATTTT. This chain joins TRBV10-2 and TRBJ2-3; TRBD2 matches 12 bases. The ends lost 2 bases at V and 5 bases at J; junction bases unmatched: 11. This CDR3 is built from 18 residues. Germline V lookup: CDR1 WSHSY, CDR2 SAAADI.

The table lists this clonotype with a few counts. The rearrangement joins TRBV6-1 to TRBJ2-6; TRBD1 aligns across 9 bases. Trimming cost V 3 bases and J 4 bases; bases outside gene matches: 10. The CDR3 has 18 residues. The germline CDR1 and CDR2 sequences are MNHNS and SASEGT. The CDR3 region is CASSDGQGLSTGANVLTF. DNA for the CDR3: TGTGCCAGCAGTGACGGACAGGGGCTTTCTACCGGGGCCAACGTCCTGACTTTC.

Ten or more counts support this clonotype. The V call is TRBV10-3, the J call TRBJ2-7, with a weak D call TRBD2 (5 bases). The CDR3 extends over 14 amino acids. Trimming removed 10 bases at V and 1 base at J, with 17 bases between. From germline, CDR1 is ENHRY and CDR2 SYGVKD. CDR3 nucleotide sequence: TGTGCCACCGGTACAGCCCGGGGATCCTACGAGCAGTACTTC. This sequence encodes CATGTARGSYEQYF.

This clonotype has a handful of counts. J is TRBJ1-1 and V is TRBV5-4, with TRBD1 matching over 7 bases. Germline V CDR1 and CDR2: SGHNT, YYREEE (reference sequence). This CDR3 has 16 residues. J was trimmed by 0 bases and V by 4 bases; bases with no gene match: 9. The CDR3, as DNA: TGTGCCAGCAGCCAGGACAGGAGGAGCTTGAACACTGAAGCTTTCTTT. Translated, it gives CASSQDRRSLNTEAFF.

The chain is built from TRBV20-1 and TRBJ1-2, with 8 bases aligning to TRBD1. Germline assignment: CDR1 DFQATT and CDR2 SNEGSKA (reference sequence). Trimming took 6 bases from V and 4 from J; bases not matched to a gene: 13. CDR3 length: 15 amino acids. CDR3 coding DNA: TGCAGTGCCAACGCTCGCAGGGGGCTGTCCTATGGCTACACCTTC. Its protein is CSANARRGLSYGYTF.

This clonotype was seen many times. The gene calls are TRBV10-3 and TRBJ1-1; 9 nucleotides line up with TRBD1. Trimming at V came to 3 bases and at J to 5 bases, leaving 4 bases not matched to a gene. CDR1 is ENHRY and CDR2 is SYGVKD in the germline V gene. CDR3 length: 14 residues. In DNA form, the CDR3 reads TGTGCCATCAGTGAAAGGACAGGGGATACTGAAGCTTTCTTT. The encoded protein is CAISERTGDTEAFF.

This clonotype was seen only a few times. The rearrangement uses TRBV10-3 and TRBJ1-2; D gene ambiguous. The V gene's germline CDR1 is ENHRY and CDR2 SYGVKD. CDR3 size: 11 residues. The V end was cut by 7 bases, the J end by 6 bases, with 9 bases between. The CDR3 DNA is TGTGCCATCAAAGACGGAGATGGCTACACCTTC. This encodes CAIKDGDGYTF.

This chain joins TRBV7-2 and TRBJ2-3; 9 nucleotides agree with TRBD2. The CDR3 consists of 17 residues. Trimming removed 1 base from V and 4 bases from J; junction bases left unmatched: 9. From germline, CDR1 is SGHTA and CDR2 FQGNSA. CDR3 sequence (DNA): TGTGCCAGCAGCTTAGAGGGTGGGGGACTAGCTTCAGATACGCAGTATTTT. It is translated as CASSLEGGGLASDTQYF.

This clonotype has at least ten counts. V gene TRBV5-1 combines with J gene TRBJ2-3, with a possible D match to TRBD1 (5 bases). V was cut by 2 bases and J by 6 bases, with 16 bases left in between. Germline V CDR1 and CDR2: SGHRS, YFSETQ. The CDR3 spans 15 residues. For the CDR3, the DNA is TGCGCCAGCAGCTTCGCGCAGGGTAGGATGGATACGCAGTATTTT. Amino acid sequence: CASSFAQGRMDTQYF.

This clonotype was observed many times. This chain joins TRBV5-4 and TRBJ2-7; the match to TRBD2 covers 10 bases. In germline, CDR1 is SGHNT, CDR2 YYREEE (reference sequence). The junction had 4 bases not matched to a gene; V was cut back by 1 base and J by 3 bases. The CDR3 loop spans 15 amino acids. The CDR3 loop reads CASSLFLAGVYEQYF. The CDR3 DNA is TGTGCCAGCAGCTTGTTCCTAGCGGGAGTCTACGAGCAGTACTTC.

The table lists this clonotype with many counts. This chain joins TRBV29-1 and TRBJ2-7, with TRBD1 identical over 7 bases. Unmatched junction bases numbered 12, after V lost 6 bases and J lost 4 bases. Germline V lookup: CDR1 SQVTM, CDR2 ANQGSEA. This CDR3 has 14 amino acids. CDR3 nucleotides: TGCAGCGTCACCCTCCCGGGACAGACTTACGAGCAGTACTTC. Protein: CSVTLPGQTYEQYF.

The rearrangement joins TRBV11-2 to TRBJ1-2; no definite D call. This CDR3 is built from 12 residues. Germline lookup yields CDR1 SGHAT and CDR2 FQNNGV. The V end was cut by 5 bases, the J end by 8 bases, with 12 bases between. DNA of the CDR3: TGTGCCAGCAGCCATAAGTGGTCAGGCTACACCTTC. Protein sequence: CASSHKWSGYTF.

This clonotype was recorded at least ten times. The V gene is TRBV7-3, the J gene TRBJ2-7; D uncertain. Per germline, CDR1 SGHTA and CDR2 FQGTGA. There are 12 residues in the CDR3. The V end was cut by 9 bases, the J end by 4 bases, with 13 bases between. Here the CDR3 reads CARSGPPYEQYF. The CDR3 DNA reads TGTGCCAGATCAGGTCCCCCATACGAGCAGTACTTC.

The genes are TRBV28 and TRBJ1-2, with D perhaps matching TRBD1 (5 bases). The CDR3 runs to 15 residues. Germline V gene data show CDR1 as MDHEN and CDR2 as SYDVKM. V shed 7 bases and J shed 9 bases, with 24 bases lying between them. The CDR3, as DNA: TGTGCCAGCAATCCCGCGCGGGCGGGGGGTGAGAGCTACACCTTC. The encoded protein is CASNPARAGGESYTF.

This clonotype was seen more than once but under ten times. V usage is TRBV7-2 and J usage is TRBJ2-1; the match to TRBD2 covers 7 bases. V shed 4 bases, J shed 1 base, and the junction held 1 base outside the gene matches. The CDR3 is 14 residues long. Germline V gene sequence: CDR1 SGHTA, CDR2 FQGNSA. The CDR3 region is CASSWGGSYNEQFF. Written as DNA, the CDR3 is TGTGCCAGCAGCTGGGGGGGTTCCTACAATGAGCAGTTCTTC. Drawing the rest from reference TRBV7-2 and TRBJ2-1, the complete variable domain is GAGVSQSPSNKVTEKGKDVELRCDPISGHTALYWYRQSLGQGLEFLIYFQGNSAPDKSGLPSDRFSAERTGGSVSTLTIQRTQQEDSAVYLCASSWGGSYNEQFFGPGTRLTVL.

The V gene is TRBV3-1, the J gene TRBJ1-1; unclear D gene. Per the germline V gene, CDR1 is LGHDT and CDR2 is YNNKEL (reference sequence). CDR3 length: 12 amino acids. Trimming took 8 bases from V and 10 from J, leaving 17 bases between them. The CDR3 sequence: CASGDGQKGAFF. The CDR3 DNA sequence: TGTGCCAGCGGAGACGGTCAAAAGGGAGCTTTCTTT.

This clonotype was counted many times. The rearrangement uses TRBV7-2 and TRBJ1-1; 7 bases are a match to TRBD1. The ends lost 5 bases at V and 2 bases at J; junction bases unmatched: 5. This CDR3 has 14 residues. Germline V gives CDR1 SGHTA, CDR2 FQGNSA. Here the CDR3 reads CASSQQGLNTEAFF. Written as DNA, the CDR3 is TGTGCCAGCAGCCAACAGGGGCTAAACACTGAAGCTTTCTTT.

The chain links TRBV12-5 to TRBJ1-1, with 9 nucleotides matching TRBD1. J lost 5 bases, V lost 2 bases, and 9 bases had no gene match. This CDR3 region has 16 residues. Germline lookup yields CDR1 LGHNT and CDR2 FRNRAP. The CDR3 DNA is TGTGCTAGTGGTTTGAATTTCGGACAGGGGAAGACTGAAGCTTTCTTT. Its translation is CASGLNFGQGKTEAFF.

Ten or more counts support this clonotype. This chain connects TRBV20-1 to TRBJ1-5, with TRBD1 matching over 7 bases. Trimming took 6 bases from V and 7 from J; bases not matched to a gene: 9. Germline assignment: CDR1 DFQATT and CDR2 SNEGSKA (reference sequence). The CDR3 sequence is 13 residues long. For the CDR3, the DNA is TGCAGTGCCCGAACAGGGGCCGGACAGCCCCAGCATTTT. It translates to CSARTGAGQPQHF.

Many counts were recorded for this clonotype. The CDR3 protein is CASSPQGSDTQYF. The CDR3 DNA sequence: TGTGCCAGCAGCCCCCAGGGGTCAGATACGCAGTATTTT. The chain uses TRBV7-2 and TRBJ2-3, with a possible D match to TRBD1 (6 bases). Trimming pared 5 bases from V and 4 bases from J, leaving 10 bases between. Per the germline V gene, CDR1 is SGHTA and CDR2 is FQGNSA. CDR3 length: 13 residues.

This clonotype was found many times. V usage is TRBV19 and J usage is TRBJ2-1, with D unclear. The V end was cut by 6 bases, the J end by 6 bases, with 9 bases between. The germline CDR1 and CDR2 sequences are LNHDA and SQIVND (reference sequence). The CDR3 covers 12 residues. CDR3 in amino acids: CASSLWGNEQFF. CDR3 bases: TGTGCCAGTAGCCTATGGGGCAATGAGCAGTTCTTC.

This clonotype was detected ten times or more. The V and J genes are TRBV4-2 and TRBJ2-1, with 7 bases fitting TRBD2. This CDR3 is 19 amino acids long. Trimming at V came to 2 bases and at J to 3 bases, leaving 16 bases not matched to a gene. Germline V gene lookup returns CDR1 LGHNA and CDR2 YNFKEQ. CDR3 sequence: CASSQITPGTTTFYNEQFF. The CDR3 nucleotides are TGTGCCAGCAGCCAAATAACCCCTGGGACTACCACCTTCTACAATGAGCAGTTCTTC.